This TCR beta chain was retrieved from a study of cytomegalovirus exposure and HLA in healthy donors. PCR primers comprised 60 Vbeta and 13 Jbeta primers. TCRdb keeps only in-frame clones here, not all; method: immunoSEQ multiplex PCR. This sample has approximately 160,000 clones, with roughly 80% found just once. In its sample, this clone was seen a few times. Material for sequencing was PBMCs. The TCR comes from a man aged 25 to 40 in good health and CMV-seropositive.

The DNA for the CDR3 is TGTGCCAGCAGCTCAACCCTAGCGGTGGCCTACAATGAGCAGTTCTTC. Protein: CASSSTLAVAYNEQFF. The genes are TRBV7-8 and TRBJ2-1; the match to TRBD2 covers 7 bases. The CDR3 is 16 residues long. The trim removed 4 bases at V and 2 bases at J, leaving 8 bases unmatched. The germline CDR1 and CDR2 sequences are SGHVS and FQNEAQ. Combining the CDR3 with reference TRBV7-8 and TRBJ2-1 gives the whole variable domain GAGVSQSPRYKVAKRGQDVALRCDPISGHVSLFWYQQALGQGPEFLTYFQNEAQLDKSGLPSDRFFAERPEGSVSTLKIQRTQQEDSAVYLCASSSTLAVAYNEQFFGPGTRLTVL.